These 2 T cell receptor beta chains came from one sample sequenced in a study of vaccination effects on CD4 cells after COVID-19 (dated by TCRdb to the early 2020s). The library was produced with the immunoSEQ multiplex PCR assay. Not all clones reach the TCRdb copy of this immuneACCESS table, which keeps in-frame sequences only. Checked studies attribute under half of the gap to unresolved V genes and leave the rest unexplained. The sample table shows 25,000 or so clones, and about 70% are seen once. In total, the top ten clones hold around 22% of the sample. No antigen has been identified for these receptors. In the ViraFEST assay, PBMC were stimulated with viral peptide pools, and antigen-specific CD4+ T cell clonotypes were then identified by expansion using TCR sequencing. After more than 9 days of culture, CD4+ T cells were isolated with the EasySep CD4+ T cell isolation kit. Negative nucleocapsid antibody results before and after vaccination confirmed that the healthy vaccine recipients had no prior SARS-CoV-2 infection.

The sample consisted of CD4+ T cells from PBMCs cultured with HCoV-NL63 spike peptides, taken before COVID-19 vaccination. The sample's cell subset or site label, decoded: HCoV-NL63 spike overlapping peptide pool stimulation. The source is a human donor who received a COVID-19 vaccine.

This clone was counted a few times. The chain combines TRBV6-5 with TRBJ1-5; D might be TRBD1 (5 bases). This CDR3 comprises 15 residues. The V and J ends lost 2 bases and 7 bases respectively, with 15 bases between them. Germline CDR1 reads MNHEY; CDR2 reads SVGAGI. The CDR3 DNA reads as TGTGCCAGCAGTTACGCGGGGGTCGGGAGACAGCCCCAGCATTTT. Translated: CASSYAGVGRQPQHF.

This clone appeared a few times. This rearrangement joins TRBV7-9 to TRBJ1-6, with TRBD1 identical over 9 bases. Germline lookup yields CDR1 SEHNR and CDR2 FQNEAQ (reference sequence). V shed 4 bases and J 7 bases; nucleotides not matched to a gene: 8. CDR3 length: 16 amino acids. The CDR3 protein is CASSSYPGQGNSPLHF. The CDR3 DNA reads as TGTGCCAGCAGCTCCTACCCGGGACAGGGAAATTCACCCCTCCACTTT.